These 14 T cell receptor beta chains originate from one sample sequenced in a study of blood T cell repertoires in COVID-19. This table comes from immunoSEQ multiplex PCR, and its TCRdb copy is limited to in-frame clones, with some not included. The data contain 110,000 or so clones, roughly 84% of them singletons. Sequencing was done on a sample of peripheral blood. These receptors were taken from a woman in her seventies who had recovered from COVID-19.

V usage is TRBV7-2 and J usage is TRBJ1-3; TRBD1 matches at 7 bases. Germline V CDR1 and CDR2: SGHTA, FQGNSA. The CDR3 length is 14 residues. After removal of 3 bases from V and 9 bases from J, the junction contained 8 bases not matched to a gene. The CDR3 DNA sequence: TGTGCCAGCAGCTTCACAGGGGCCAGCGGCACCATATATTTT. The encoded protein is CASSFTGASGTIYF.

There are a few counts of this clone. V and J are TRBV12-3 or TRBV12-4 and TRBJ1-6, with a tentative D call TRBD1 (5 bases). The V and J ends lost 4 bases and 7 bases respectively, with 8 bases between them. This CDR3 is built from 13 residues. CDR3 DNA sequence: TGTGCCAGCAGTTCCAGGGTAAATTCACCCCTCCACTTT. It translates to CASSSRVNSPLHF.

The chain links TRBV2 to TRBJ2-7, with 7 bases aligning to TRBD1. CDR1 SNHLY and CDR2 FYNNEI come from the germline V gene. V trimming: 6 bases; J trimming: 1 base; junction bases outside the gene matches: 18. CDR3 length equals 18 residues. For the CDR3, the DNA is TGTGCCAGCAGCGGGCTTTATAGAACAGGGGTGGGTTCCTACGAGCAGTACTTC. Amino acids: CASSGLYRTGVGSYEQYF.

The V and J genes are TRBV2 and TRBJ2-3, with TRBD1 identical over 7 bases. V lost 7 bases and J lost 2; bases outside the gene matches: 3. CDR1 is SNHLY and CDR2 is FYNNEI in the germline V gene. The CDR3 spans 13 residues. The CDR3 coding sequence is TGTGCCAGCACCAGGGGGACCACAGATACGCAGTATTTT. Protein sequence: CASTRGTTDTQYF.

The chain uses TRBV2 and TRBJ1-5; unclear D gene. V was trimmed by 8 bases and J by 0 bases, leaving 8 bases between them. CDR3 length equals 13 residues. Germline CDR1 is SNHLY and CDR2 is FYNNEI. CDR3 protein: CASSGYSNQPQHF. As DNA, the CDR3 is TGTGCCAGCTCGGGTTATAGCAATCAGCCCCAGCATTTT.

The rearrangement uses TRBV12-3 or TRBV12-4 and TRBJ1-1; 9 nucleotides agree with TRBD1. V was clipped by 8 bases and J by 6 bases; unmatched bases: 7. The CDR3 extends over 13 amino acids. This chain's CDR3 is CASEGTGTPEAFF. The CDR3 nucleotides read TGTGCCAGCGAGGGGACAGGGACCCCTGAAGCTTTCTTT.

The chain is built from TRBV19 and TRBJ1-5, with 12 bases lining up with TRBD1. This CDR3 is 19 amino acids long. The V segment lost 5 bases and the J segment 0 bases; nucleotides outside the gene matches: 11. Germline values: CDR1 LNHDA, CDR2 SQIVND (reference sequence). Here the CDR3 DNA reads TGTGCCAGTAGTCGGGACAGGGGGCGACGGGTATATAGCAATCAGCCCCAGCATTTT. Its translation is CASSRDRGRRVYSNQPQHF.

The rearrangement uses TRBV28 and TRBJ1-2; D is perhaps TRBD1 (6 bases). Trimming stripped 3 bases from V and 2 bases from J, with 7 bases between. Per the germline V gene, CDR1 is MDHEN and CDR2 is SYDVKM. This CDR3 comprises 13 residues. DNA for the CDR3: TGTGCCAGCAGTTTCAGGGGCAACTATGGCTACACCTTC. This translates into CASSFRGNYGYTF.

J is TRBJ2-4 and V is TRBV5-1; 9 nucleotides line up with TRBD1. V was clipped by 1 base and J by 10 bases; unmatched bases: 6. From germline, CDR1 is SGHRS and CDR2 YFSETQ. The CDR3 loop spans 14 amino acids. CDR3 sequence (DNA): TGCGCCAGCAGCTTGTGGGGGACAGGGTGGATTCAGTACTTC. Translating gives CASSLWGTGWIQYF.

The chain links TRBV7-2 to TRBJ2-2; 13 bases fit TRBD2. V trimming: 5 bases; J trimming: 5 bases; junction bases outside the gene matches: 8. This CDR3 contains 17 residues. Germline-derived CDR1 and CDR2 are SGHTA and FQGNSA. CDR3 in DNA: TGTGCCAGCAGCCCCCGACTAGCGGGGGGCACAACCGGGGAGCTGTTTTTT. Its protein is CASSPRLAGGTTGELFF.

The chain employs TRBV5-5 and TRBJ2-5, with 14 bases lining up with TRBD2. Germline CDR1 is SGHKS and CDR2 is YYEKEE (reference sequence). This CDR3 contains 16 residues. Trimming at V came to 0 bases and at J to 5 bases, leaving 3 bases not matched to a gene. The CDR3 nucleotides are TGTGCCAGCAGCTTGGGACTAGCGGGAGGGCTGGAGACCCAGTACTTC. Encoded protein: CASSLGLAGGLETQYF.

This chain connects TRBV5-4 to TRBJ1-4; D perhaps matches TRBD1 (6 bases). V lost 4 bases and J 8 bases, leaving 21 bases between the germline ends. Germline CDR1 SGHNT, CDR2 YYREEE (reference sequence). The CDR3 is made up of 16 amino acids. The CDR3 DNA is TGTGCCAGCAGCCCCGGGGGGGCAGGGTTTGTCGAAAAACTGTTTTTT. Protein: CASSPGGAGFVEKLFF.

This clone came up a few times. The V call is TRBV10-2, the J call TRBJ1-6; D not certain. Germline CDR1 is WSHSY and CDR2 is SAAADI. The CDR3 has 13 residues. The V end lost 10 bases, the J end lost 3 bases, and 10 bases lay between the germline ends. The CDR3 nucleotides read TGCGCCACCGGACTTATCTATAATTCACCCCTCCACTTT. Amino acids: CATGLIYNSPLHF.

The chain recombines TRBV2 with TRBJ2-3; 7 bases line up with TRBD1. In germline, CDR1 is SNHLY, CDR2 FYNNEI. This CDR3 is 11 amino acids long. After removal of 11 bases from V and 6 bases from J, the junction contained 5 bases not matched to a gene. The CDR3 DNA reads TGTGCCGGCCGCAGGGGGGATACGCAGTATTTT. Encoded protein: CAGRRGDTQYF.